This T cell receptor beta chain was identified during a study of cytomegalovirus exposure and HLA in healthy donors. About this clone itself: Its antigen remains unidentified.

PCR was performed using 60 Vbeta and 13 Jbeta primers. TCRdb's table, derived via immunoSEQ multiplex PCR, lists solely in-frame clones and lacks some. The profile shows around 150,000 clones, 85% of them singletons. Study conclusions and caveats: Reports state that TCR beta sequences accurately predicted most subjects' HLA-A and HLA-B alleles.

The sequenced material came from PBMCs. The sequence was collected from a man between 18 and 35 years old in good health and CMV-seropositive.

The CDR3 loop is CASTPDSTTNEKLFF. The CDR3, as DNA: TGTGCCAGCACCCCGGACAGCACCACTAATGAAAAACTGTTTTTT. This chain joins TRBV25-1 and TRBJ1-4, with a weak D call TRBD1 (6 bases). V dropped 7 bases and J dropped 2 bases, with 14 bases sitting between them. The CDR3 extends over 15 amino acids. Germline V gene data show CDR1 as MGHDK and CDR2 as SYGVNS.